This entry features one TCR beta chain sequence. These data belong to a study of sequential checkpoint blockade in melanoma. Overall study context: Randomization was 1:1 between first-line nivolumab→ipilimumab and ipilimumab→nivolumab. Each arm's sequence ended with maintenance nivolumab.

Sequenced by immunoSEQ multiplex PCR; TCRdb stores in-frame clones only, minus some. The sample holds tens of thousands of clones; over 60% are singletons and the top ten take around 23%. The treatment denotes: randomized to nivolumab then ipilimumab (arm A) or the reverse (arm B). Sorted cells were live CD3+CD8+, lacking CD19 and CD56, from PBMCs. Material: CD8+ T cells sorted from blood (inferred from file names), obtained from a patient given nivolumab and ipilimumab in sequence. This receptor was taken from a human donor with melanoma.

CDR3 nucleotides: TGCGCCAGCAGTGAGTCGAGCGAATCCAGGGCCTACGAGCAGTACTTC. Translation: CASSESSESRAYEQYF. The chain couples TRBV10-2 to TRBJ2-7; a weak D match, TRBD1 (5 bases). Germline V CDR1 and CDR2: WSHSY, SAAADI. The V and J ends lost 0 bases and 2 bases respectively, with 14 bases between them. The CDR3 contains 16 residues.